The 24 T cell receptor beta chains reported below all come from one sample, sequenced in a study of early T cells in non-severe SARS-CoV-2 infection. One entry per CDR3 protein, called by TCRdb with MiXCR from the 5' RACE reads. The sample contains about 64,000 distinct CDR3 sequences, about 10% of which appear only once. The material sequenced was whole blood, taken at baseline. Source of these receptors: an adult who was a healthcare worker with PCR-confirmed SARS-CoV-2 infection or an uninfected control (not recorded which).

The sample holds many counts of this clonotype. This rearrangement joins TRBV3-1 to TRBJ1-1; 7 bases agree with TRBD1. The V gene's germline CDR1 is LGHDT and CDR2 YNNKEL (reference sequence). J was trimmed by 4 bases and V by 6 bases; bases with no gene match: 11. The CDR3 is 15 amino acids. The CDR3 protein is CASSSREGGPTEAFF. The CDR3, as DNA: TGTGCCAGCAGTTCCAGGGAAGGGGGCCCCACTGAAGCTTTCTTT.

This clonotype was recorded many times. J is TRBJ2-7 and V is TRBV6-5; D not resolved. CDR3 length: 14 residues. Germline loops: CDR1 MNHEY, CDR2 SVGAGI. V was pared by 4 bases and J by 0 bases, with 10 bases between. Written as DNA, the CDR3 is TGTGCCAGCAGTTGGACGGAAAGCTCCTACGAGCAGTACTTC. The encoded protein is CASSWTESSYEQYF.

This clonotype was seen many times. The chain joins TRBV10-3 to TRBJ2-1, with 8 bases that match TRBD2. V dropped 3 bases and J dropped 7; count of bases not matched to a gene: 8. Germline V gene sequence: CDR1 ENHRY, CDR2 SYGVKD. The CDR3 contains 15 residues. The CDR3 region is CAISEVNSGTNEQFF. As DNA, the CDR3 is TGTGCCATCAGTGAAGTGAATAGCGGGACGAATGAGCAGTTCTTC.

In its sample, this clonotype was seen a few times. The chain links TRBV12-5 to TRBJ2-1; no clear D gene. The length of the CDR3 is 16 residues. V lost 1 base and J lost 5, with 15 bases in between. Germline values: CDR1 LGHNT, CDR2 FRNRAP. The DNA for the CDR3 is TGTGCTAGTGGTTTGGGAGCTGTGGACCAAGACAATGAGCAGTTCTTC. Protein sequence: CASGLGAVDQDNEQFF.

There are a few counts of this clonotype. V is TRBV6-2 or TRBV6-3 and J is TRBJ2-7; D is possibly TRBD1 or TRBD2 (5 bases each). The V end lost 5 bases, the J end lost 3 bases, and 14 bases lay between the germline ends. The CDR3 consists of 14 residues. Germline-derived CDR1 and CDR2 are MNHEY and SVGEGT. CDR3 in DNA: TGTGCCAGCAGTACCACCGGGACGGGCTACGAGCAGTACTTC. Its translation is CASSTTGTGYEQYF.

This clonotype was seen more than once but under ten times. The gene calls are TRBV4-2 and TRBJ2-1; 8 bases are a match to TRBD2. Germline trimming cut 4 bases from V and 4 bases from J; bases unmatched to any gene: 12. Germline CDR1 is LGHNA and CDR2 is YNFKEQ. The CDR3 is 17 amino acids. CDR3 residues: CASSRLGAGEQYNEQFF. CDR3 sequence (DNA): TGTGCCAGCAGCCGCCTTGGAGCGGGGGAGCAGTACAATGAGCAGTTCTTC.

This clonotype was counted a few times. V gene TRBV5-6 combines with J gene TRBJ2-7, with D unclear. Germline values: CDR1 SGHDT, CDR2 YYEEEE. Trimming cost V 0 bases and J 0 bases, with 22 bases left between them. This CDR3 has 19 residues. The CDR3 bases are TGTGCCAGCAGCTTGGCCTCTGGTAGCCCAGAAGAAGACTCCTACGAGCAGTACTTC. Amino acids: CASSLASGSPEEDSYEQYF. The full variable domain, in which reference TRBV5-6 and TRBJ2-7 provide the parts outside the CDR3, is DAGVTQSPTHLIKTRGQQVTLRCSPKSGHDTVSWYQQALGQGPQFIFQYYEEEERQRGNFPDRFSGHQFPNYSSELNVNALLLGDSALYLCASSLASGSPEEDSYEQYFGPGTRLTVT.

The CDR3 coding sequence is TGTGCCAGCAGCCAAGCAGCTAGCGGGAGTTCCGAGCAGTACTTC. Translating it yields CASSQAASGSSEQYF. The rearrangement joins TRBV14 to TRBJ2-7; 10 bases are a match to TRBD2. The CDR3 sequence is 15 residues long. Germline CDR1 SGHDN, CDR2 FVKESK. The junction had 6 bases not matched to a gene; V was cut back by 1 base and J by 6 bases. Together with reference TRBV14 and TRBJ2-7, the CDR3 gives the full variable domain: EAGVTQFPSHSVIEKGQTVTLRCDPISGHDNLYWYRRVMGKEIKFLLHFVKESKQDESGMPNNRFLAERTGGTYSTLKVQPAELEDSGVYFCASSQAASGSSEQYFGPGTRLTVT.

About this clonotype: The junction departs from the called germline gene at one end, perhaps through a read error. The gene calls are TRBV5-6 and TRBJ2-5, with D hard to call. CDR1 and CDR2 from the germline V gene are SGHDT and YYEEEE. The CDR3 covers 16 residues. CDR3 sequence: CASSLVSHISQETQNF. CDR3 bases: TGTGCCAGCAGCTTGGTTTCTCATATATCCCAAGAGACCCAGAACTTC.

This clonotype turned up a few times. This chain connects TRBV5-6 to TRBJ2-3, with D tentatively TRBD1 (6 bases). V lost 0 bases and J lost 2, with 13 bases in between. CDR1 SGHDT and CDR2 YYEEEE come from the germline V gene. This CDR3 contains 16 residues. The CDR3 nucleotides are TGTGCCAGCAGCTTGGCCGTACAGGGCCACACAGATACGCAGTATTTT. Translating gives CASSLAVQGHTDTQYF. Drawing the rest from reference TRBV5-6 and TRBJ2-3, the complete variable domain is DAGVTQSPTHLIKTRGQQVTLRCSPKSGHDTVSWYQQALGQGPQFIFQYYEEEERQRGNFPDRFSGHQFPNYSSELNVNALLLGDSALYLCASSLAVQGHTDTQYFGPGTRLTVL.

In this sample, this clonotype turned up a few times. The V and J genes are TRBV24-1 and TRBJ1-3; tentatively, D is TRBD1 (5 bases). CDR1 is KGHDR, CDR2 SFDVKD, per germline. Trimming removed 3 bases from V and 4 bases from J, with 12 bases in between. This CDR3 has 15 amino acids. The chain's CDR3 is CATSDRGRLGNTIYF. The CDR3 DNA sequence: TGTGCCACCAGTGATCGGGGCAGACTGGGAAACACCATATATTTT.

This clonotype showed up just a few times. The chain has TRBV3-1 and TRBJ2-1; 11 bases agree with TRBD2. After removal of 1 base from V and 7 bases from J, the junction contained 12 bases not matched to a gene. From germline, CDR1 is LGHDT and CDR2 YNNKEL (reference sequence). The CDR3 is made up of 18 amino acids. The DNA of the CDR3 is TGTGCCAGCAGCCAAGGACTAGCGGGACACAATTCGTGGAATGAGCAGTTCTTC. This gives the protein CASSQGLAGHNSWNEQFF.

This clonotype was detected many times. J is TRBJ2-5 and V is TRBV5-4; 8 bases agree with TRBD2. V lost 0 bases and J lost 4; bases outside the gene matches: 8. The CDR3 contains 16 residues. Germline V lookup: CDR1 SGHNT, CDR2 YYREEE (reference sequence). CDR3 sequence: CASSLVIGRARETQYF. For the CDR3, the DNA is TGTGCCAGCAGCTTGGTGATCGGGAGGGCCCGAGAGACCCAGTACTTC.

At least ten counts were recorded for this clonotype. The rearrangement joins TRBV2 to TRBJ1-5; D unclear. The CDR3 is 14 residues long. V lost 7 bases to trimming and J lost 2 bases, with 12 bases between them. Germline CDR1 SNHLY, CDR2 FYNNEI. DNA of the CDR3: TGTGCCAGCACCCCATGGGATCGCAATCAGCCCCAGCATTTT. It yields the protein CASTPWDRNQPQHF. The whole variable domain, filled in from reference TRBV2 and TRBJ1-5, reads EPEVTQTPSHQVTQMGQEVILRCVPISNHLYFYWYRQILGQKVEFLVSFYNNEISEKSEIFDDQFSVERPDGSNFTLKIRSTKLEDSAMYFCASTPWDRNQPQHFGDGTRLSIL.

This clonotype was observed at least ten times. The CDR3 sequence: CASSLVPGKYTDTQYF. The CDR3 DNA reads TGTGCCAGCAGCTTAGTTCCAGGGAAATACACAGATACGCAGTATTTT. This chain joins TRBV7-6 and TRBJ2-3; tentative D call: TRBD1 (5 bases). This CDR3 contains 16 residues. Germline V CDR1 and CDR2: SGHVS, FNYEAQ. Trimming removed 1 base at V and 2 bases at J, with 13 bases between.

The genes are TRBV5-1 and TRBJ2-4; a possible D gene is TRBD1 (5 bases). Trimming pared 0 bases from V and 12 bases from J, leaving 19 bases between. Germline lookup yields CDR1 SGHRS and CDR2 YFSETQ. This CDR3 spans 15 amino acids. The CDR3 sequence: CASSLASGQGFGQYF. CDR3 DNA sequence: TGCGCCAGCAGCTTGGCCTCGGGTCAGGGTTTTGGTCAGTACTTC. Together with reference TRBV5-1 and TRBJ2-4, the CDR3 gives the full variable domain: KAGVTQTPRYLIKTRGQQVTLSCSPISGHRSVSWYQQTPGQGLQFLFEYFSETQRNKGNFPGRFSGRQFSNSRSEMNVSTLELGDSALYLCASSLASGQGFGQYFGAGTRLSVL.

The rearrangement links TRBV21-1 to TRBJ2-1; the D segment call TRBD1 is taken from the table without a DNA check. TRBV21-1 is shown as a pseudogene. This CDR3 region has 16 residues. The CDR3 nucleotides are TGTGCCAGCAGCCTGTACGGGCCGAGGGGTAACAATGAGCAGTTCTTC. This translates into CASSLYGPRGNNEQFF.

This clonotype was seen more than once but under ten times. The chain carries TRBV2 and TRBJ1-2; the D gene is possibly TRBD1 (6 bases). The CDR3 is made up of 11 amino acids. Trimming removed 9 bases from V and 2 bases from J, with 7 bases in between. CDR1 is SNHLY and CDR2 is FYNNEI in the germline V gene. The CDR3 is CARQGNYGYTF. The DNA of the CDR3 is TGTGCCAGGCAGGGGAACTATGGCTACACCTTC.

A few counts support this clonotype. This chain links TRBV10-3 with TRBJ2-2, with 9 bases lining up with TRBD2. The CDR3 runs 16 residues. CDR1 is ENHRY and CDR2 is SYGVKD in the germline V gene. V shed 0 bases, J shed 1 base, and the junction held 0 bases outside the gene matches. CDR3 DNA sequence: TGTGCCATCAGTGAGTCGACTAGCGGGAACACCGGGGAGCTGTTTTTT. Amino acids: CAISESTSGNTGELFF.

This clonotype was counted between two and nine times. The rearrangement uses TRBV11-2 and TRBJ2-5; 12 bases fit TRBD2. The V segment lost 5 bases and the J segment 4 bases; nucleotides outside the gene matches: 11. The CDR3 has 17 amino acids. Germline CDR1 and CDR2: SGHAT and FQNNGV. The CDR3 spells CASSPGRPSGRVETQYF. The CDR3 nucleotides read TGTGCCAGCAGCCCCGGCCGGCCTAGCGGGAGGGTAGAGACCCAGTACTTC.

This clonotype was seen ten or more times. The chain has TRBV20-1 and TRBJ2-3; 8 bases align to TRBD2. Per germline, CDR1 DFQATT and CDR2 SNEGSKA (reference sequence). The V gene end was trimmed by 5 bases and the J gene end by 0 bases; junction bases not matched to a gene: 4. The CDR3 loop spans 14 amino acids. The CDR3 DNA sequence: TGCAGTGCTCCTGGGACTAGAAGCACAGATACGCAGTATTTT. As protein: CSAPGTRSTDTQYF.

This clonotype was seen at least ten times. The genes are TRBV15 and TRBJ2-3; D possibly matches TRBD1 or TRBD2 (5 bases each). Trimming took 8 bases from V and 4 from J, leaving 16 bases between them. CDR3 length: 14 amino acids. Germline V gene data show CDR1 as LNHNV and CDR2 as YYDKDF (reference sequence). CDR3 coding DNA: TGTGCCACCCAGTTGGGGGTTGAGGCAGATACGCAGTATTTT. Encoded protein: CATQLGVEADTQYF.

V usage is TRBV20-1 and J usage is TRBJ2-1; D might be TRBD1 (6 bases). Germline CDR1 DFQATT, CDR2 SNEGSKA (reference sequence). CDR3 size: 16 residues. V was pared by 3 bases and J by 3 bases, with 18 bases between. The CDR3 DNA reads TGCAGTGCTAGCCCGGGACAACACCATCACTACAATGAGCAGTTCTTC. It translates to CSASPGQHHHYNEQFF.

The CDR3: CSAQGFRENTGELFF. The CDR3 bases are TGCAGCGCTCAAGGGTTCAGGGAAAACACCGGGGAGCTGTTTTTT. The chain employs TRBV29-1 and TRBJ2-2, with D possibly TRBD1 on 5 matching bases. The CDR3 loop spans 15 amino acids. Between the trimmed V and J ends, which lost 7 bases and 2 bases, there was a span of 17 bases. Germline values: CDR1 SQVTM, CDR2 ANQGSEA.